This TCR beta chain was sequenced in a study of early T cells in non-severe SARS-CoV-2 infection. Study in general: Sequencing was performed on bulk RNA from unsorted whole blood, leaving chains unpaired.

The CDR3 is 18 residues long. Germline lookup yields CDR1 MGHRA and CDR2 YSYEKL. Deletions cut 1 base from V and 0 bases from J, with 13 bases between. The TCR library protocol was used to attach unique molecular identifiers. These identifiers were attached to individual cDNA molecules. TCRdb re-derived calls from the 5' RACE reads in MiXCR, one entry per CDR3 protein. The sample records over 70,000 distinct CDR3 sequences, roughly 14% being singletons. This clonotype showed up just a few times. The V call is TRBV4-1, the J call TRBJ2-6; possible D gene TRBD1, 5 bases. The specimen was whole blood. The clonotype was recovered from an adult who was a healthcare worker with PCR-confirmed SARS-CoV-2 infection or an uninfected control (not recorded which). The CDR3 region is CASSQGGIVGSGANVLTF. CDR3 DNA: TGCGCCAGCAGCCAAGGGGGCATCGTTGGCTCTGGGGCCAACGTCCTGACTTTC.